This T cell receptor (beta chain) was sequenced during a study of CD8+CD57+ T cells in acquired aplastic anemia. The study's findings and limits: A significant difference in CD8+ Simpson's diversity between patients and controls was not found.

Note on this clonotype: What it binds is unknown.

Investigators profiled TCR beta VDJ and CDR3 from genomic DNA template. TCRdb redid the calling of the reads with MiXCR, one entry per CDR3 protein. The sample holds a few hundred thousand distinct CDR3 sequences; approximately 35% are singletons and the top ten take more than 0.95%. The sample taken for sequencing was sorted CD4+, CD8+, or CD8+CD57+ T cells (not recorded which) from PBMCs. This clonotype originated in a human donor in good health, serving as a control.

CDR3 DNA: TGTGCCATCAGTGAGTCGGACGAGCAGTACTTC. Translation gives CAISESDEQYF. This chain connects TRBV10-3 to TRBJ2-7; no clear D. V was trimmed by 0 bases and J by 5 bases, leaving 2 bases between them. CDR1 and CDR2 from the germline V gene are ENHRY and SYGVKD. The length of the CDR3 is 11 residues.